There are a few counts of the clone carrying this T cell receptor beta chain. Antigen specificity is unknown. The CDR3 is 16 residues long. Germline CDR1 SGHRS, CDR2 YFSETQ. V trimming: 1 base; J trimming: 4 bases; junction bases outside the gene matches: 11. On cycle 4 day 1 and cycle 7 day 1, as well as at baseline, blood was sampled. The sample is drawn from a study of OX40 agonist ivuxolimab in advanced cancers. General study results and limits: The mean number of expanded clones was higher in CD8+ T cells than in CD4+. Dosing at 0.1 to 3.0 mg/kg was accompanied by clonal expansion of CD4+ and CD8+ blood T cells by week 6.

Generated by immunoSEQ multiplex PCR, the TCRdb table keeps only in-frame clones and is missing some. The data contain 55,000 to 70,000 clones, over 65% of them singletons. The TCR comes from an adult with an advanced solid tumor such as melanoma, head and neck, liver or kidney cancer. The chain employs TRBV5-1 and TRBJ2-7; 7 bases agree with TRBD2. Sample: CD4+ or CD8+ T cells sorted from blood, taken in a trial of the OX40 agonist ivuxolimab. In DNA, the CDR3 is TGCGCCAGCAGCTTGATGGGGGGACTAAGCCTATACGAGCAGTACTTC. Residues: CASSLMGGLSLYEQYF.